What follows describes a single T cell receptor (beta chain). Its cognate antigen is unknown. CD4+ cells were split into CD45RA+ naive and CD45RA-negative memory subsets. Clones were read by immunoSEQ multiplex PCR, and TCRdb kept only the in-frame ones, dropping some. Counted here are 950,000 to 1,300,000 clones, about 77% occurring once; the ten biggest clones make up around 1.5%. Germline V lookup: CDR1 SNHLY, CDR2 FYNNEI. The CDR3 is 15 amino acids. The V end lost 3 bases, the J end lost 0 bases, and 6 bases lay between the germline ends. This record belongs to a study of shared clonotypes between healthy human individuals. General study points: Investigators expected sequencing depth to affect clonotype sharing among donors.

The rearrangement uses TRBV2 and TRBJ2-6; no firm D call. Sequencing input: memory CD4+ T cells sorted from blood. Subset of the sample: CD45RA-negative fraction. This TCR came from a man aged 18 to 35 in good health. CDR3 residues: CASSDRGSGANVLTF. The CDR3 nucleotides read TGTGCCAGCAGTGACCGCGGCTCTGGGGCCAACGTCCTGACTTTC.